This TCR beta chain was profiled in a study of T cells in Graves' hyperthyroidism and ophthalmopathy. Broader study findings: The model's output predicted ophthalmopathy at a median of around 7 months prior to onset.

Concerning this clonotype itself: The target antigen is unknown.

Patients were excluded for uncontrolled infection, other autoimmune disease, pregnancy or lactation. Diagnoses rested on clinical symptoms, serum thyroxine and TRAb, thyroid ultrasound and orbital computed tomography. Template material for amplifying TCR beta CDR3 regions consisted of RNA transcripts. Carried out on the TCR CDR3, a first-round RT-PCR used the HTBI primer set. TCRdb reprocessed the multiplex PCR reads via MiXCR and lists one record per CDR3 protein. The sample consists of 500,000 to 750,000 distinct CDR3 sequences, about 15% of them appearing once. Germline V lookup: CDR1 SGDLS, CDR2 YYNGEE. V was trimmed by 0 bases and J by 7 bases, leaving 20 bases between them. The CDR3 is 16 residues long.

The V gene is TRBV9, the J gene TRBJ2-7; D perhaps matches TRBD2 (6 bases). The sequence was obtained from a young woman with Graves' hyperthyroidism. Sequenced sample: blood. Written as DNA, the CDR3 is TGTGCCAGCAGCGTAGGCGGAGGGACGGGGGTTGGGGAGCAGTACTTC. Protein: CASSVGGGTGVGEQYF.